Reported below is one TCR beta chain. Its antigen is unidentified. The sample belongs to a study of OX40 agonist ivuxolimab in advanced cancers. Broader study findings: Low normalized T-cell clonal expansion was additionally recorded for some nonresponders. On average, CD8+ T cells had more expanded clones than CD4+.

Autoimmune disease history or systemic immunosuppression led to patients being barred. Collection of blood occurred at baseline, at cycle 4 day 1, and at cycle 7 day 1. The CDR3 consists of 14 residues. V trimming: 4 bases; J trimming: 3 bases; junction bases outside the gene matches: 5. The germline V gene has CDR1 SGHTA and CDR2 FQGNSA. Only in-frame clones appear in the TCRdb table, and some are missing; sequencing was by immunoSEQ multiplex PCR. The table shows about 75,000 clones, with more than 90% occurring only once. The origin of this receptor is an adult with an advanced solid tumor such as melanoma, head and neck, liver or kidney cancer. The starting material was CD4+ or CD8+ T cells sorted from blood, obtained in a trial of the OX40 agonist ivuxolimab. The rearrangement joins TRBV7-2 to TRBJ2-7, with 8 bases matching TRBD2. The CDR3 loop reads CASSSSGGYYEQYF. The CDR3 coding sequence is TGTGCCAGCAGCTCCTCGGGAGGGTACTACGAGCAGTACTTC.